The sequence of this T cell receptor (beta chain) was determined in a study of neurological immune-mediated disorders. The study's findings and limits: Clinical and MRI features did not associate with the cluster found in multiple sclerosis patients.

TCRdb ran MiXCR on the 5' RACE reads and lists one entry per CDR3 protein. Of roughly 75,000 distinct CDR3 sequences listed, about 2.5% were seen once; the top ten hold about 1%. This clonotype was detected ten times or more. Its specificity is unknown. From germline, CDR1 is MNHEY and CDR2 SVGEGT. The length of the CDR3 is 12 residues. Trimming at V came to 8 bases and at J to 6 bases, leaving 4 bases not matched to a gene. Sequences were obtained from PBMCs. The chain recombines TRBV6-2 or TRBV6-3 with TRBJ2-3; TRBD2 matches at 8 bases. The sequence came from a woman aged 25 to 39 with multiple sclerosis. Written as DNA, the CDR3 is TGTGCCAGCCTGGCTAGCGGGGATACGCAGTATTTT. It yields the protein CASLASGDTQYF.